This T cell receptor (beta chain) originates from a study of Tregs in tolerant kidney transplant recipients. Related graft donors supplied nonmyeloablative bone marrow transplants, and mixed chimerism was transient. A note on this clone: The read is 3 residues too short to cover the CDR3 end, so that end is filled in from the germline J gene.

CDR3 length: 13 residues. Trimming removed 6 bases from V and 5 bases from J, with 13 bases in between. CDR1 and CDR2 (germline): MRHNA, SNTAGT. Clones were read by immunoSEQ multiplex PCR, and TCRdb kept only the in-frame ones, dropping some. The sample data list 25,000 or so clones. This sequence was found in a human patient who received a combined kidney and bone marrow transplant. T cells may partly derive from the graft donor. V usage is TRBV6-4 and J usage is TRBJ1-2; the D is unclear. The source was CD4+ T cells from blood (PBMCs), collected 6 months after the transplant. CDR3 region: CASRLRTTYGYTF. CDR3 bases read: TGTGCCAGCAGGCTAAGAACGACTTATGGC.